A single T cell receptor beta chain is shown here with its context. This record comes from a study of blood T cell repertoires in COVID-19. Germline trimming cut 4 bases from V and 6 bases from J; bases unmatched to any gene: 8. In germline, CDR1 is SGHRS, CDR2 YFSETQ. The CDR3 has 15 residues. Profiled with immunoSEQ multiplex PCR; TCRdb holds only in-frame clones, not every one. This table has around 250,000 clones, about 80% appearing once. The rearrangement links TRBV5-1 to TRBJ2-2; 8 nucleotides line up with TRBD2. The source material was PBMCs or T cells enriched from blood (not recorded which). The origin of this receptor is a middle-aged man who had recovered from COVID-19. CDR3 loop: CASSPTGLDAGELFF. The DNA for the CDR3 is TGCGCCAGCAGCCCAACGGGACTAGATGCCGGGGAGCTGTTTTTT. Using reference TRBV5-1 and TRBJ2-2 for the parts outside the CDR3, the full variable domain is KAGVTQTPRYLIKTRGQQVTLSCSPISGHRSVSWYQQTPGQGLQFLFEYFSETQRNKGNFPGRFSGRQFSNSRSEMNVSTLELGDSALYLCASSPTGLDAGELFFGEGSRLTVL.